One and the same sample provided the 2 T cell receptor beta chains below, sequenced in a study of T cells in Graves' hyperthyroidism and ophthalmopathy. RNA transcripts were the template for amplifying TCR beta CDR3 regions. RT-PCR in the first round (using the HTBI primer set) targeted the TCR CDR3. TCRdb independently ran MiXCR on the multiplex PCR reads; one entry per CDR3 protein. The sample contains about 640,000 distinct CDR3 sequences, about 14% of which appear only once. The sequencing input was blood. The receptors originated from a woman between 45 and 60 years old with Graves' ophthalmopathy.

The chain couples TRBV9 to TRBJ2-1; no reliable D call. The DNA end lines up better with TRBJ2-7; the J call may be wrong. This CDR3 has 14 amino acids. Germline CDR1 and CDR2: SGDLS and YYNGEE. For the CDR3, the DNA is TGTGCCAGCAGCGTAGGACGACTCAACAATGAGCAGTACTTC. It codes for CASSVGRLNNEQYF.

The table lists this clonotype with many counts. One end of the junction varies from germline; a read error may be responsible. Here the CDR3 DNA reads TGTGCTAGCAGCTCCCGGGGACTAGCAGATGAGCAGTTCTTC. This translates into CASSSRGLADEQFF. The gene calls are TRBV7-7 and TRBJ2-1, with 9 bases lining up with TRBD2. CDR3 size: 14 residues. Looked up from germline, CDR1 is SSHAT and CDR2 is FNYEAQ (reference sequence).